The 24 T cell receptor beta chains listed next were all sequenced from one sample in a study of T-cell reconstitution after alpha-beta-depleted transplantation in children. Using unique molecular identifiers, the investigators prepared the TCRbeta library. TCRdb processed the PCR reads anew with MiXCR; each CDR3 protein has one entry. The data show 250,000 to 400,000 distinct CDR3 sequences, with 20% to 30% seen just once and roughly 11% held by the top ten. This specimen was PBMCs, mostly from graft donor cells, taken 180 days after TCRalphabeta/CD19-depleted stem cell transplant. The receptor source for this set is a male patient younger than 18 who had a stem cell transplant for acute lymphoblastic leukemia, so the T cells may come from the graft donor.

The V and J genes are TRBV4-1 and TRBJ2-7; D is uncertain. Germline V gene lookup returns CDR1 MGHRA and CDR2 YSYEKL. The CDR3 has 18 amino acids. Trimming left V 0 bases short and J 3 bases short, with 21 bases between. The DNA of the CDR3 is TGCGCCAGCAGCCAAGATTCAGTCGACGGATCATTTCTCTACGAGCAGTACTTC. It encodes CASSQDSVDGSFLYEQYF.

V usage is TRBV14 and J usage is TRBJ2-6, with no clear D. The CDR3 totals 15 residues. The V end was cut by 4 bases, the J end by 3 bases, with 10 bases between. Germline V lookup: CDR1 SGHDN, CDR2 FVKESK. This CDR3 is CASSLPRRGANVLTF. CDR3 DNA: TGTGCCAGCAGCCTCCCCAGGCGTGGGGCCAACGTCCTGACTTTC.

V usage is TRBV6-5 and J usage is TRBJ1-5, with 8 bases aligning to TRBD1. The CDR3 runs 16 residues. The V and J ends lost 5 bases and 1 base, in that order; junction bases with no gene match: 7. The germline gives CDR1 MNHEY, CDR2 SVGAGI. The CDR3 spells CASSNGTGRSNQPQHF. CDR3 DNA: TGTGCCAGCAGTAACGGGACAGGTCGGAGCAATCAGCCCCAGCATTTT.

J is TRBJ2-3 and V is TRBV12-3 or TRBV12-4; 16 positions agree with TRBD2. Unmatched junction bases numbered 8, after V lost 3 bases and J lost 2 bases. This CDR3 region has 19 residues. CDR3 amino acids: CASSFERGTSGRDTDTQYF. The CDR3 coding sequence is TGTGCCAGCAGTTTCGAAAGAGGGACTAGCGGGAGGGACACAGATACGCAGTATTTT.

This clonotype occurred a few times. The chain recombines TRBV18 with TRBJ2-1; the match to TRBD2 covers 14 bases. V dropped 1 base and J dropped 7; count of bases not matched to a gene: 6. The CDR3 extends over 17 amino acids. Germline CDR1 reads KGHSH; CDR2 reads LQKENI. CDR3 protein: CASSPRLAGGPWNEQFF. The CDR3 nucleotides are TGTGCCAGCTCACCACGACTAGCGGGAGGGCCGTGGAATGAGCAGTTCTTC.

The J gene is TRBJ2-1, the V gene TRBV5-1, with D possibly TRBD2 on 6 matching bases. Trimming left V 0 bases short and J 6 bases short, with 13 bases between. The CDR3 covers 15 residues. CDR1 is SGHRS, CDR2 YFSETQ, per germline. CDR3 region: CASSLENGGLNEQFF. In nucleotides, the CDR3 is TGCGCCAGCAGCTTGGAAAACGGGGGTCTCAATGAGCAGTTCTTC.

This clonotype has just a few counts. The chain employs TRBV20-1 and TRBJ2-5, with 7 bases that match TRBD1. The germline gives CDR1 DFQATT, CDR2 SNEGSKA (reference sequence). The CDR3 contains 15 residues. Trimming removed 1 base from V and 2 bases from J; junction bases left unmatched: 7. CDR3 loop: CSARVPGTVQETQYF. The CDR3 DNA sequence: TGCAGTGCTAGAGTCCCCGGGACAGTACAAGAGACCCAGTACTTC.

This clonotype was counted between two and nine times. This rearrangement joins TRBV10-2 to TRBJ2-1; a weak D match, TRBD2 (6 bases). CDR1 and CDR2 (germline): WSHSY, SAAADI. This CDR3 contains 14 residues. Trimming took off 4 bases at V and 4 bases at J, with 11 bases between the two ends. CDR3 nucleotide sequence: TGCGCCAGCAGTGGGCGGGATCTATACAATGAGCAGTTCTTC. Translation gives CASSGRDLYNEQFF.

This clonotype has a handful of counts. The chain is built from TRBV24-1 and TRBJ1-1, with a weak D call TRBD1 (5 bases). Germline V lookup: CDR1 KGHDR, CDR2 SFDVKD. The CDR3 is 12 amino acids. With 9 bases removed from V and 2 bases from J, the gap between germline ends came to 9 bases. The CDR3 is CATRRGNTEAFF. The CDR3 coding sequence is TGTGCCACCCGACGGGGCAACACTGAAGCTTTCTTT.

This chain joins TRBV4-2 and TRBJ2-2; 7 bases map to TRBD2. This CDR3 is built from 18 residues. Germline V gives CDR1 LGHNA, CDR2 YNFKEQ. V dropped 0 bases and J dropped 7; count of bases not matched to a gene: 14. CDR3 sequence: CASSQDFVREGLIGELFF. CDR3 DNA: TGTGCCAGCAGCCAAGATTTCGTGAGGGAGGGCCTAATCGGGGAGCTGTTTTTT.

The rearrangement joins TRBV19 to TRBJ2-1; 12 bases are shared with TRBD2. The CDR3 has 17 residues. V gave up 5 bases and J gave up 4 bases; unmatched junction bases: 9. Germline V CDR1 and CDR2: LNHDA, SQIVND (reference sequence). The CDR3 nucleotides read TGTGCCAGTAGTTCAAGACTAGCGGGAGTATCTTACAATGAGCAGTTCTTC. Its translation: CASSSRLAGVSYNEQFF.

The V call is TRBV6-2 or TRBV6-3, the J call TRBJ2-7, with 12 nucleotides matching TRBD1. J was trimmed by 3 bases and V by 0 bases; bases with no gene match: 15. From germline, CDR1 is MNHEY and CDR2 SVGEGT. The CDR3 is made up of 20 amino acids. This CDR3 reads CASSYSAIPWDRGLFYEQYF. CDR3 bases: TGTGCCAGCAGTTACTCCGCAATACCTTGGGACAGGGGGCTATTCTACGAGCAGTACTTC.

V usage is TRBV10-3 and J usage is TRBJ2-1, with unresolved D. The CDR3 is made up of 12 amino acids. Between the trimmed V and J ends, which lost 5 bases and 7 bases, there was a span of 9 bases. Germline V CDR1 and CDR2: ENHRY, SYGVKD. The CDR3 sequence is CAISPQYNEQFF. CDR3 sequence (DNA): TGTGCCATCAGTCCTCAGTATAATGAGCAGTTCTTC.

This clonotype has a handful of counts. The chain couples TRBV27 to TRBJ2-7; 11 bases line up with TRBD2. The V and J ends lost 11 bases and 0 bases, in that order; junction bases with no gene match: 3. The germline gives CDR1 MNHEY, CDR2 SMNVEV (reference sequence). CDR3 size: 13 residues. The DNA of the CDR3 is TGTGCCGGTGGACTAGCGGGCTCCTACGAGCAGTACTTC. Translated: CAGGLAGSYEQYF.

This clonotype was observed a few times. V and J are TRBV5-1 and TRBJ2-7; D may correspond to TRBD1 or TRBD2 (5 bases each). This CDR3 contains 16 residues. The germline V gene encodes CDR1 SGHRS and CDR2 YFSETQ. Trimming stripped 0 bases from V and 0 bases from J, with 13 bases between. The CDR3: CASSLVGGSSSYEQYF. CDR3 sequence (DNA): TGCGCCAGCAGCTTGGTTGGGGGATCGAGCTCCTACGAGCAGTACTTC.

This chain joins TRBV14 and TRBJ2-7; TRBD1 is a possible D gene (5 bases). This CDR3 has 17 residues. Trimming stripped 0 bases from V and 1 base from J, with 16 bases between. Germline CDR1 and CDR2: SGHDN and FVKESK. The CDR3 sequence is CASSQESGSTGSYEQYF. CDR3 nucleotides: TGTGCCAGCAGCCAAGAGTCAGGGTCAACCGGTTCCTACGAGCAGTACTTC.

There are many counts of this clonotype. The CDR3 sequence is CASSVAGTGGYEQYF. CDR3 in DNA: TGTGCCAGCAGCGTGGCCGGGACAGGAGGGTACGAGCAGTACTTC. The chain joins TRBV5-8 to TRBJ2-7; 8 bases map to TRBD1. With V trimmed by 4 bases and J by 4 bases, 10 bases remained unmatched. This CDR3 region has 15 residues. In germline, CDR1 is SGHTS, CDR2 YDEGEE.

This sequence joins TRBV10-3 and TRBJ2-7, with unresolved D. CDR3 length: 12 residues. Trimming removed 9 bases from V and 3 bases from J, with 12 bases in between. The germline CDR1 and CDR2 sequences are ENHRY and SYGVKD. Written as DNA, the CDR3 is TGTGCCATTGGCCTTCCCCTCTACGAGCAGTACTTC. This gives the protein CAIGLPLYEQYF.

This clonotype was observed a few times. The chain recombines TRBV9 with TRBJ1-1; 7 positions agree with TRBD1. Germline CDR1 SGDLS, CDR2 YYNGEE. Losses at the gene ends were 4 bases for V and 0 bases for J; bases not matched to a gene: 9. This CDR3 region has 16 residues. CDR3 bases: TGTGCCAGCAGCCCTTGGGACAGCCTACTGAACACTGAAGCTTTCTTT. Its protein is CASSPWDSLLNTEAFF.

A few counts support this clonotype. The chain joins TRBV12-3 or TRBV12-4 to TRBJ2-2; TRBD2 matches at 10 bases. The ends lost 1 base at V and 4 bases at J; junction bases unmatched: 3. The CDR3 is 16 amino acids. The CDR3 DNA follows: TGTGCCAGCAGTTTAGGGACTAGCGGACCCACCGGGGAGCTGTTTTTT. Translating it yields CASSLGTSGPTGELFF.

There are a few counts of this clonotype. The chain has TRBV24-1 and TRBJ2-1; unclear D gene. Trimming stripped 0 bases from V and 6 bases from J, with 5 bases between. Germline V CDR1 and CDR2: KGHDR, SFDVKD. This CDR3 is 13 amino acids long. CDR3 sequence: CATSDLGLNEQFF. CDR3 in DNA: TGTGCCACCAGTGATTTGGGCCTCAATGAGCAGTTCTTC.

This clonotype turned up a few times. V usage is TRBV5-1 and J usage is TRBJ2-1; D possibly matches TRBD1 or TRBD2 (5 bases each). Trimming stripped 5 bases from V and 0 bases from J, with 9 bases between. Germline CDR1 SGHRS, CDR2 YFSETQ. The length of the CDR3 is 14 residues. CDR3: CASSRDHSYNEQFF. The CDR3 coding sequence is TGCGCCAGCAGTAGGGACCACTCCTACAATGAGCAGTTCTTC.

V is TRBV20-1 and J is TRBJ2-1, with TRBD2 identical over 13 bases. Germline CDR1 and CDR2: DFQATT and SNEGSKA (reference sequence). This CDR3 has 17 amino acids. V dropped 1 base and J dropped 5; count of bases not matched to a gene: 8. The CDR3 DNA reads as TGCAGTGCTAGAGGGGGGACTAGCGGGACATCCCACAATGAGCAGTTCTTC. As protein: CSARGGTSGTSHNEQFF.

The genes are TRBV12-3 or TRBV12-4 and TRBJ1-2; TRBD1 matches 11 bases. The CDR3 length is 19 residues. J was trimmed by 0 bases and V by 2 bases; bases with no gene match: 11. As DNA, the CDR3 is TGTGCCAGCAGTTTATTTTTCTCATTGGACAGGGGGCCTAACTATGGCTACACCTTC. Protein: CASSLFFSLDRGPNYGYTF.